This T cell receptor beta chain was documented in a study of T cell repertoires in cytomegalovirus infection. Overall study context: CMV infection plus the matching HLA type was flagged by public TCR beta signatures.

TCRdb passed the reads through MiXCR, listing each CDR3 protein once. Of tens of thousands of distinct CDR3 sequences in the sample, about 44% were seen once. The CDR3 loop spans 13 amino acids. Germline V CDR1 and CDR2: DFQATT, SNEGSKA (reference sequence). V lost 6 bases, J lost 5 bases, and 6 bases stayed unmatched. About this clonotype itself: Its cognate antigen is unknown.

The receptor was derived from a human donor in good health (CMV status not recorded). Some clones in this sample may be carry-over from other donors' samples. The source material was CD8+ T cells from cultured PBMCs, sampled from culture after CMV antigen stimulation. The chain carries TRBV20-1 and TRBJ2-5; 10 bases align to TRBD1. The CDR3 loop is CSARDRGLETQYF. The CDR3, as DNA: TGCAGTGCCAGGGACAGGGGATTGGAGACCCAGTACTTC.